Listed below are T cell receptor beta chains from one sample, sequenced in a study of post-analysis software for immune sequencing data. MiXCR, run by TCRdb on the PCR reads, gives a single entry per CDR3 protein. The table lists approximately 690,000 distinct CDR3 sequences, around 60% of them singletons. Material: blood. All receptors derive from a girl aged 2 to 10 with multiple sclerosis. The CDR3 runs from the conserved cysteine through the conserved F or W. D genes are given only for firm matches. Clone size is shown for a subset of rows, as once, few, many or a class of expanded clone.

CDR3 protein: CASTILAGPYNEQFF
CDR3 DNA: TGTGCCAGCACGATACTAGCGGGACCTTACAATGAGCAGTTCTTC
clone size: .
D gene: TRBD2
J gene: TRBJ2-1
V gene: TRBV6-5

CDR3 protein: CASSMDKANQPQHF
CDR3 DNA: TGTGCCAGCAGTATGGACAAGGCCAATCAGCCCCAGCATTTT
clone size: .
D gene: .
J gene: TRBJ1-5
V gene: TRBV12-3/TRBV12-4

CDR3 protein: CAISGDGRLGVAKNIQYF
CDR3 DNA: TGTGCCATCAGTGGTGATGGACGGCTAGGGGTTGCCAAAAACATTCAGTACTTC
clone size: .
D gene: .
J gene: TRBJ2-4
V gene: TRBV10-3

CDR3 protein: CASRTLPPNTGELFF
CDR3 DNA: TGTGCCAGCAGGACGCTACCCCCGAACACCGGGGAGCTGTTTTTT
clone size: .
D gene: .
J gene: TRBJ2-2
V gene: TRBV27

CDR3 protein: CSAAKLDSYNEQFF
CDR3 DNA: TGCAGTGCTGCTAAGCTAGACTCCTACAATGAGCAGTTCTTC
clone size: once
D gene: .
J gene: TRBJ2-1
V gene: TRBV20-1

CDR3 protein: CASSFNPGQGGLDTEAFF
CDR3 DNA: TGCGCCAGCAGCTTCAACCCGGGACAGGGGGGGTTGGACACTGAAGCTTTCTTT
clone size: .
D gene: TRBD1
J gene: TRBJ1-1
V gene: TRBV5-1

CDR3 protein: CATRILHPQGGSYEQYF
CDR3 DNA: TGTGCCACCAGGATTTTACATCCCCAGGGAGGATCCTACGAGCAGTACTTC
clone size: once
D gene: .
J gene: TRBJ2-7
V gene: TRBV24-1

CDR3 protein: CSVGLPGELFF
CDR3 DNA: TGCAGCGTTGGTTTGCCCGGGGAGCTGTTTTTT
clone size: few
D gene: .
J gene: TRBJ2-2
V gene: TRBV29-1

CDR3 protein: CASSFNNSGGRGETQYF
CDR3 DNA: TGTGCCAGCAGCTTTAATAATAGCGGGGGGAGGGGAGAGACCCAGTACTTC
clone size: few
D gene: TRBD2
J gene: TRBJ2-5
V gene: TRBV11-2

CDR3 protein: CASSVGQFTDTQYF
CDR3 DNA: TGTGCCAGCAGCGTAGGGCAGTTCACAGATACGCAGTATTTT
clone size: .
D gene: .
J gene: TRBJ2-3
V gene: TRBV9

CDR3 protein: CASSFRLAGALAQETQYF
CDR3 DNA: TGTGCCAGCAGCTTCAGACTAGCGGGGGCCCTGGCCCAAGAGACCCAGTACTTC
clone size: .
D gene: TRBD2
J gene: TRBJ2-5
V gene: TRBV3-1

CDR3 protein: CASSFSSDTQYF
CDR3 DNA: TGTGCCAGCAGTTTTTCGTCAGATACGCAGTATTTT
clone size: .
D gene: .
J gene: TRBJ2-3
V gene: TRBV12-3/TRBV12-4